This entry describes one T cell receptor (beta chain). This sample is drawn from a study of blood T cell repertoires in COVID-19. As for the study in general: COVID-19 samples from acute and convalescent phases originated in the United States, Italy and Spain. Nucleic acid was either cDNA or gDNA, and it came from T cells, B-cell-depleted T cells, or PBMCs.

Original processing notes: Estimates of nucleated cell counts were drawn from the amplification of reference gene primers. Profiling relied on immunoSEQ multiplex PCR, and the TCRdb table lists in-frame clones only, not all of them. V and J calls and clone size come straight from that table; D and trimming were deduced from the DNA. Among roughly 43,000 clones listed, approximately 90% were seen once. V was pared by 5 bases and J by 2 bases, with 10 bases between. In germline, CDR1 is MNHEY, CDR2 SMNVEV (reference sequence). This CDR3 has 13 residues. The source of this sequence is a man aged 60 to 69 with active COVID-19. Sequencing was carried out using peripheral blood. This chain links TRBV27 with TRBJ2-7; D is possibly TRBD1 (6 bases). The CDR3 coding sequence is TGTGCCAGCAGTACCAGGGGCCCCTACGAGCAGTACTTC. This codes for CASSTRGPYEQYF.